This TCR beta chain was captured by sequencing in a study of T cells after yellow fever vaccination. As for the study in general: Libraries from low-cell-number fractions were prepared with the SMART-Seq v4 Ultra Low Input RNA kit. Findings and limits, study-wide: A small proportion of clonotypes was detected in both the CD4 and CD8 compartments. Subsequent to the booster, the majority of primary-vaccination clones reappeared (around 96% CD4, 88% CD8).

This clonotype was observed a handful of times. As yet, its antigen is unknown. A 5'RACE template-switching step, the method used to make TCR cDNA, added a universal primer site and UMIs. In TCRdb, the 5' RACE reads were re-called with MiXCR into one record per CDR3 protein. The sample contains about 320,000 distinct CDR3 sequences, 9.5% to 12% of which appear only once. Germline CDR1 reads MGHRA; CDR2 reads YSYEKL. The CDR3 length is 17 residues. V was pared by 0 bases and J by 0 bases, with 9 bases between. The receptor was isolated from a man between 18 and 29 years old who received the YFV17D yellow fever vaccine. The gene calls are TRBV4-1 and TRBJ1-6, with no clear D. The sequenced sample was CD4+ T cells sorted from PBMCs, obtained 45 days after the yellow fever booster vaccination. The CDR3 sequence: CASSQDLGSSYNSPLHF. In DNA form, the CDR3 reads TGCGCCAGCAGCCAAGATCTCGGTAGCTCCTATAATTCACCCCTCCACTTT.